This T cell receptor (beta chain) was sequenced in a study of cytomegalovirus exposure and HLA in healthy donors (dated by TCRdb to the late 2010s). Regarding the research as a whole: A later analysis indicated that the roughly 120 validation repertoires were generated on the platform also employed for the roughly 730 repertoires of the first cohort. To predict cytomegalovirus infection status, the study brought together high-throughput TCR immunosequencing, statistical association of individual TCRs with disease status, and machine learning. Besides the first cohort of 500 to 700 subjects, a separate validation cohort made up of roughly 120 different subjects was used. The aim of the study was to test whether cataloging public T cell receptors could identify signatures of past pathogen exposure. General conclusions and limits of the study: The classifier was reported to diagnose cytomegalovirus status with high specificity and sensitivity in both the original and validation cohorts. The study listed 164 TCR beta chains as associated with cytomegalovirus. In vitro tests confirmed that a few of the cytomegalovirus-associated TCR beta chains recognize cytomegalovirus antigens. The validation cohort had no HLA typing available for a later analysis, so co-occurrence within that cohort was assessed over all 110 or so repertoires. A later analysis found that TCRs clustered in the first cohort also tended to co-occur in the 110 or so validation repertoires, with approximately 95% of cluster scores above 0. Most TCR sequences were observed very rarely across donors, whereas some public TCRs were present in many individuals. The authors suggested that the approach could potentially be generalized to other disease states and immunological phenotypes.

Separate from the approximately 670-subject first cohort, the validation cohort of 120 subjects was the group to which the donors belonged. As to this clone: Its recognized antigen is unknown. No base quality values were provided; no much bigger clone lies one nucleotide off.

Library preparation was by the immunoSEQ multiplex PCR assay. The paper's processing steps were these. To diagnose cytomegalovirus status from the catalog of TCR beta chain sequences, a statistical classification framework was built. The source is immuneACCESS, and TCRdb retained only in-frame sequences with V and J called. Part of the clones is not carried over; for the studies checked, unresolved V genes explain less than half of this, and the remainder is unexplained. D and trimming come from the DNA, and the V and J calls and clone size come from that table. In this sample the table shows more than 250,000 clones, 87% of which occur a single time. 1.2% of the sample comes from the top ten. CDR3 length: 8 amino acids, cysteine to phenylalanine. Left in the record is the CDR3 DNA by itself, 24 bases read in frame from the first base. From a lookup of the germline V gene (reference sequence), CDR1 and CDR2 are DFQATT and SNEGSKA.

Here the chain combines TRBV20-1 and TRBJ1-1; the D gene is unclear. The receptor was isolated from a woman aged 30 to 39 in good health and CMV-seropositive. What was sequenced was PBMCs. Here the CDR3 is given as CSAGPAFF. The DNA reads TGCAGCGCGGGCCCAGCTTTCTTT.